The 23 T cell receptor beta chains below all came from one sample that was sequenced in a study of OX40 agonist ivuxolimab in advanced cancers. TCRdb's table, derived via immunoSEQ multiplex PCR, lists solely in-frame clones and lacks some. The table includes about 100,000 clones, 80% to 95% detected once. The sample in question was CD4+ or CD8+ T cells sorted from blood, obtained in a trial of the OX40 agonist ivuxolimab. These receptors were collected from an adult with an advanced solid tumor such as melanoma, head and neck, liver or kidney cancer.

The chain couples TRBV6-5 to TRBJ2-7, with 9 bases aligning to TRBD2. The V segment lost 3 bases and the J segment 3 bases; nucleotides outside the gene matches: 6. Germline CDR1 and CDR2: MNHEY and SVGAGI. This CDR3 has 15 amino acids. The DNA of the CDR3 is TGTGCCAGCAGTTATAGTAGCGGGGGATACTACGAGCAGTACTTC. Translation: CASSYSSGGYYEQYF.

This rearrangement joins TRBV7-2 to TRBJ2-7; TRBD2 aligns across 7 bases. This CDR3 is built from 17 residues. Germline V lookup: CDR1 SGHTA, CDR2 FQGNSA. Trimming removed 3 bases from V and 1 base from J; junction bases left unmatched: 12. The CDR3 DNA reads TGTGCCAGCAGCTTCAGACCCGGGACTAAAAGATCCTACGAGCAGTACTTC. The encoded protein is CASSFRPGTKRSYEQYF.

The chain employs TRBV7-3 and TRBJ1-1; TRBD1 matches at 7 bases. The CDR3 has 14 residues. V trimming: 4 bases; J trimming: 1 base; junction bases outside the gene matches: 3. Germline V gene data show CDR1 as SGHTA and CDR2 as FQGTGA. The CDR3 region has the DNA TGTGCCAGCAGCTCAGGGGGACAGAACACTGAAGCTTTCTTT. Protein sequence: CASSSGGQNTEAFF.

This chain's CDR3 is CASSLARGREGWGDTQYF. The CDR3 nucleotides read TGCGCCAGCAGCCTGGCCCGAGGACGGGAGGGTTGGGGAGATACGCAGTATTTT. The genes are TRBV5-1 and TRBJ2-3; TRBD2 agrees at 8 bases. Per germline, CDR1 SGHRS and CDR2 YFSETQ. CDR3 length equals 18 residues. Trimming cost V 4 bases and J 5 bases; bases outside gene matches: 18.

CDR3 protein: CASGKSGGGGSTEAFF. As DNA, the CDR3 is TGTGCCAGCGGAAAATCAGGGGGCGGAGGAAGCACTGAAGCTTTCTTT. This chain uses TRBV6-6 with TRBJ1-1; 8 bases line up with TRBD1. V dropped 8 bases and J dropped 4; count of bases not matched to a gene: 15. Germline V gene sequence: CDR1 MNHNY, CDR2 SVGAGI (reference sequence). This CDR3 comprises 16 residues.

The chain is built from TRBV4-3 and TRBJ1-1; D perhaps matches TRBD1 (5 bases). CDR1 and CDR2 from the germline V gene are LGHNA and YSLEER. Trimming took 3 bases from V and 4 from J, leaving 18 bases between them. The CDR3 contains 16 residues. DNA of the CDR3: TGCGCCAGCAGCCATGTCGGGGGGGGTGGGAGCACTGAAGCTTTCTTT. This gives the protein CASSHVGGGGSTEAFF.

This chain uses TRBV18 with TRBJ2-3; 9 positions agree with TRBD2. This CDR3 comprises 17 residues. Germline CDR1 reads KGHSH; CDR2 reads LQKENI. The V and J ends lost 4 bases and 1 base, in that order; junction bases with no gene match: 9. The chain's CDR3 is CASSQRDVAGGTDTQYF. The CDR3 DNA follows: TGTGCCAGCTCACAGAGGGACGTAGCGGGAGGCACAGATACGCAGTATTTT.

This clone appeared once. The chain couples TRBV6-5 to TRBJ2-5; the D call may be TRBD1 or TRBD2 (5 bases each). CDR1 is MNHEY and CDR2 is SVGAGI in the germline V gene. V was trimmed by 8 bases and J by 2 bases, leaving 12 bases between them. The CDR3 is 13 residues long. The CDR3 protein is CASHSGQQETQYF. The CDR3 DNA reads TGTGCCAGCCACTCGGGGCAACAAGAGACCCAGTACTTC.

The DNA of the CDR3 is TGTGCCACCAGCAGAGGAAGGGGACCCTCCTACGAGCAGTACTTC. Translating it yields CATSRGRGPSYEQYF. V and J are TRBV15 and TRBJ2-7; D possibly uses TRBD1 or TRBD2 (5 bases each). The CDR3 covers 15 residues. Germline CDR1 LNHNV, CDR2 YYDKDF (reference sequence). Trimming shortened V by 1 base and J by 0 bases, and 10 bases separated the two germline ends.

V and J are TRBV5-1 and TRBJ2-7, with TRBD1 identical over 12 bases. With 4 bases clipped from V and 9 bases from J, the junction kept 8 bases outside the gene matches. This CDR3 comprises 14 residues. Germline loops: CDR1 SGHRS, CDR2 YFSETQ. The CDR3 loop reads CASSGGQGASWQYF. The CDR3, as DNA: TGCGCCAGCAGCGGGGGACAGGGGGCTTCGTGGCAGTACTTC.

This clone has only one observation. The chain couples TRBV19 to TRBJ2-3, with 9 nucleotides matching TRBD1. CDR1 and CDR2 from the germline V gene are LNHDA and SQIVND (reference sequence). The CDR3 sequence is 12 residues long. Unmatched junction bases numbered 3, after V lost 7 bases and J lost 7 bases. The CDR3 loop reads CASMGQGYTQYF. CDR3 DNA: TGTGCCAGTATGGGACAGGGCTATACGCAGTATTTT.

This chain joins TRBV27 and TRBJ1-5; D gene ambiguous. The V and J ends lost 1 base and 9 bases respectively, with 13 bases between them. The CDR3 runs to 14 residues. In germline, CDR1 is MNHEY, CDR2 SMNVEV (reference sequence). The CDR3 is CASSLYGMQGPQHF. In DNA form, the CDR3 reads TGTGCCAGCAGTTTATATGGGATGCAAGGGCCCCAGCATTTT.

This chain links TRBV30 with TRBJ2-1; TRBD2 matches 12 bases. The ends lost 2 bases at V and 9 bases at J; junction bases unmatched: 8. Per germline, CDR1 GTSNPN and CDR2 SVGIG (reference sequence). CDR3 size: 15 residues. CDR3 coding DNA: TGTGCCTGGAGTCCATCCACTAGCGGGAGGACTGAGCAGTTCTTC. Its translation is CAWSPSTSGRTEQFF.

The chain uses TRBV9 and TRBJ2-3; TRBD2 matches 15 bases. V dropped 4 bases and J dropped 7; count of bases not matched to a gene: 10. This CDR3 is 17 amino acids long. Germline CDR1 is SGDLS and CDR2 is YYNGEE. CDR3 nucleotide sequence: TGTGCCAGCAGCCCTTGGGGACTAGCGGGAGGTCCCTATACGCAGTATTTT. Translating gives CASSPWGLAGGPYTQYF. Complete variable domain (other parts from reference TRBV9 and TRBJ2-3): DSGVTQTPKHLITATGQRVTLRCSPRSGDLSVYWYQQSLDQGLQFLIQYYNGEERAKGNILERFSAQQFPDLHSELNLSSLELGDSALYFCASSPWGLAGGPYTQYFGPGTRLTVL.

Points on this clone: The junction departs from germline at one end; a sequencing error may be responsible. V is TRBV27 and J is TRBJ1-1; the match to TRBD1 covers 7 bases. CDR1 is MNHEY and CDR2 is SMNVEV in the germline V gene (reference sequence). The CDR3 runs to 15 residues. The CDR3 here is CASSSPYRGSTKAFF. CDR3 bases: TGTGCCAGCAGTTCGCCCTACAGGGGCTCCACTAAAGCTTTCTTT.

This clone was recorded only once. The rearrangement joins TRBV28 to TRBJ1-4, with 9 bases fitting TRBD1. The CDR3 runs to 14 residues. V trimming: 5 bases; J trimming: 4 bases; junction bases outside the gene matches: 2. Germline V CDR1 and CDR2: MDHEN, SYDVKM. The CDR3 is CASSTTGGNEKLFF. CDR3 bases: TGTGCCAGCAGTACGACAGGGGGTAATGAAAAACTGTTTTTT.

The chain couples TRBV28 to TRBJ2-7; D call uncertain. Germline V CDR1 and CDR2: MDHEN, SYDVKM. The length of the CDR3 is 16 residues. The V and J ends lost 6 bases and 4 bases respectively, with 22 bases between them. The DNA of the CDR3 is TGTGCCAGCAGCTCCCCCGCGGCTGGCCTCAAATACGAGCAGTACTTC. Translating gives CASSSPAAGLKYEQYF.

The count of this clone is one. The V and J genes are TRBV5-5 and TRBJ2-1; no clear D. CDR1 SGHKS and CDR2 YYEKEE come from the germline V gene (reference sequence). This CDR3 contains 14 residues. The ends were cut back, 4 bases at V and 5 bases at J, with 13 bases in the middle. CDR3 region: CASSVAISHNEQFF. CDR3 nucleotide sequence: TGTGCCAGCAGCGTGGCCATTTCCCACAATGAGCAGTTCTTC.

This clone was recorded once. This CDR3 reads CASTRGGTYGYTF. DNA of the CDR3: TGTGCCAGCACCAGGGGCGGGACCTATGGCTACACCTTC. The rearrangement uses TRBV7-9 and TRBJ1-2; D might be TRBD1 (6 bases). Deletions cut 7 bases from V and 4 bases from J, with 13 bases between. Germline values: CDR1 SEHNR, CDR2 FQNEAQ (reference sequence). There are 13 residues in the CDR3.

This clone came up once. The chain uses TRBV5-1 and TRBJ2-3; tentative D call: TRBD1 (6 bases). Between the trimmed V and J ends, which lost 0 bases and 6 bases, there was a span of 14 bases. Germline values: CDR1 SGHRS, CDR2 YFSETQ. This CDR3 region has 15 residues. As DNA, the CDR3 is TGCGCCAGCAGCTTGGCGGCAGGGGCGGAGGATACGCAGTATTTT. The encoded protein is CASSLAAGAEDTQYF.

The chain uses TRBV20-1 and TRBJ2-7; D unclear. Germline CDR1 and CDR2: DFQATT and SNEGSKA (reference sequence). V shed 3 bases and J shed 6 bases, with 9 bases lying between them. The CDR3 is 11 amino acids. The CDR3 DNA reads as TGCAGTGCTAGTCGGCAGACCGAGCAGTACTTC. Translating gives CSASRQTEQYF.

V and J are TRBV9 and TRBJ2-5; 8 bases agree with TRBD2. The J call is doubtful: the DNA matches TRBJ2-7 better. Germline V gene data show CDR1 as SGDLS and CDR2 as YYNGEE. CDR3 size: 15 residues. The CDR3 loop is CASSPGRGPAYEQYF. As DNA, the CDR3 is TGTGCCAGCAGCCCCGGGAGGGGACCTGCCTACGAGCAGTACTTC.

The chain recombines TRBV28 with TRBJ2-1, with 8 bases fitting TRBD2. The CDR3 has 14 residues. Germline loops: CDR1 MDHEN, CDR2 SYDVKM. Losses at the gene ends were 9 bases for V and 3 bases for J; bases not matched to a gene: 7. In nucleotides, the CDR3 is TGTGCCAGTTTGGGACTAGTCTTCTACAATGAGCAGTTCTTC. Its translation is CASLGLVFYNEQFF.